These 5 T cell receptor beta chains were all obtained from the same sample, sequenced in a study of blood T cells in healthy people across ages. Alongside a J-beta primer mix, a sample-barcoded 5' primer served in a second PCR lasting about 7 to 12 cycles. TCRdb itself ran the 5' RACE reads through MiXCR, one entry per CDR3 protein. The sample has more than 700,000 distinct CDR3 sequences; 46% are singletons. Sequencing was performed on blood. The receptors were gathered from a man at least 80 years old in good health.

The chain combines TRBV7-2 with TRBJ1-1; D unclear. V lost 5 bases and J lost 1, with 11 bases in between. Germline V gene sequence: CDR1 SGHTA, CDR2 FQGNSA. CDR3 length equals 14 residues. DNA of the CDR3: TGTGCCAGCAGCCCTCCGGTCGGGAACACTGAAGCTTTCTTT. This translates into CASSPPVGNTEAFF. Variable domain in full (rest from reference TRBV7-2 and TRBJ1-1): GAGVSQSPSNKVTEKGKDVELRCDPISGHTALYWYRQSLGQGLEFLIYFQGNSAPDKSGLPSDRFSAERTGGSVSTLTIQRTQQEDSAVYLCASSPPVGNTEAFFGQGTRLTVV.

The J gene is TRBJ1-1, the V gene TRBV20-1; D unclear. Trimming took off 3 bases at V and 1 base at J, with 9 bases between the two ends. Germline V gene sequence: CDR1 DFQATT, CDR2 SNEGSKA (reference sequence). CDR3 length: 13 amino acids. CDR3 nucleotide sequence: TGCAGTGCTAGTAGTCCAGCGAACACTGAAGCTTTCTTT. Translated, it gives CSASSPANTEAFF.

V is TRBV20-1 and J is TRBJ2-7, with D perhaps TRBD1 (5 bases). The DNA end is more similar to TRBJ2-5, so the J call may be wrong. The CDR3 consists of 11 residues. CDR1 DFQATT and CDR2 SNEGSKA come from the germline V gene (reference sequence). The chain's CDR3 is CSARDKATQYF. The CDR3 bases are TGCAGTGCTAGGGACAAAGCGACCCAGTACTTC.

In regard to this clonotype: The junction does not match germline at one end; this may be a read error. The J gene is TRBJ1-2, the V gene TRBV10-3, with TRBD1 identical over 8 bases. The V gene's germline CDR1 is ENHRY and CDR2 SYGVKD. The CDR3 has 13 amino acids. The CDR3 region is CAISGTGNDGHTF. The CDR3 DNA sequence: TGTGCCATCAGTGGGACAGGGAACGATGGCCACACCTTC.

The V gene is TRBV20-1, the J gene TRBJ2-1, with 8 bases that match TRBD2. This CDR3 is 14 amino acids long. With V trimmed by 6 bases and J by 5 bases, 9 bases remained unmatched. Germline V gene sequence: CDR1 DFQATT, CDR2 SNEGSKA (reference sequence). CDR3 in DNA: TGCAGTGCCCCAATAGCGGGACTCAACAATGAGCAGTTCTTC. Translation gives CSAPIAGLNNEQFF.